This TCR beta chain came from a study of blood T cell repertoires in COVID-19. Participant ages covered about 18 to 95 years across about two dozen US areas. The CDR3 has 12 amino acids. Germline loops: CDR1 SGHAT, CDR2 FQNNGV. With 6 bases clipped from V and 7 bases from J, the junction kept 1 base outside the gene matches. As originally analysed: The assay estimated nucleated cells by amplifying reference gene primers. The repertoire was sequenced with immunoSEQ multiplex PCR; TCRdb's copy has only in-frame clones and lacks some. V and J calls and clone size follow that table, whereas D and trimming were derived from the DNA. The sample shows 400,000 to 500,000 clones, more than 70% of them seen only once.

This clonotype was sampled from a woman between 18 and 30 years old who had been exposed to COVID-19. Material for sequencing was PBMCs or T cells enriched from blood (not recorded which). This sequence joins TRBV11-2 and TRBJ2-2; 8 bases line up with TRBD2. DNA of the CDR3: TGTGCCAGCAGGGGACTAGACGGGGAGCTGTTTTTT. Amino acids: CASRGLDGELFF.